What follows are 21 T cell receptor beta chains derived from one specimen sequenced in a study of shared clonotypes between healthy human individuals. The assay was immunoSEQ multiplex PCR, and TCRdb's table has in-frame clones only and misses some. The sample consists of some 2.4 million clones, 93% of them appearing once. The sequenced material came from naive CD4+ T cells from PBMCs. Subset here: CD45RA+ positively selected. The receptors stem from a young man in good health. Some clones in this sample may be carry-over from other donors' samples.

About this clone itself: Within the sample, other DNA sequences also encode this same CDR3. The rearrangement links TRBV5-1 to TRBJ2-7, with 7 positions matching TRBD1. J lost 6 bases, V lost 1 base, and 4 bases had no gene match. The V gene's germline CDR1 is SGHRS and CDR2 YFSETQ. The CDR3 contains 13 residues. CDR3 in amino acids: CASSLIPGGEQYF. CDR3 nucleotide sequence: TGCGCCAGCAGCTTGATTCCAGGGGGCGAGCAGTACTTC. Complete variable domain (other parts from reference TRBV5-1 and TRBJ2-7): KAGVTQTPRYLIKTRGQQVTLSCSPISGHRSVSWYQQTPGQGLQFLFEYFSETQRNKGNFPGRFSGRQFSNSRSEMNVSTLELGDSALYLCASSLIPGGEQYFGPGTRLTVT.

The V call is TRBV4-2, the J call TRBJ2-5; D is unresolved. V was pared by 4 bases and J by 0 bases, with 12 bases between. There are 15 residues in the CDR3. Germline loops: CDR1 LGHNA, CDR2 YNFKEQ. In DNA, the CDR3 is TGTGCCAGCAGCCGGAATGGGATGTACCAAGAGACCCAGTACTTC. Protein sequence: CASSRNGMYQETQYF.

The chain combines TRBV30 with TRBJ1-1, with D possibly TRBD1 on 5 matching bases. Trimming left V 3 bases short and J 3 bases short, with 11 bases between. This CDR3 is 13 amino acids long. Germline-derived CDR1 and CDR2 are GTSNPN and SVGIG (reference sequence). CDR3 loop: CAWSPQEDTEAFF. CDR3 bases: TGTGCCTGGAGCCCACAGGAGGACACTGAAGCTTTCTTT.

The chain recombines TRBV2 with TRBJ2-7; 9 bases are a match to TRBD1. After removal of 6 bases from V and 0 bases from J, the junction contained 6 bases not matched to a gene. This CDR3 has 15 amino acids. Germline CDR1 reads SNHLY; CDR2 reads FYNNEI. In DNA form, the CDR3 reads TGTGCCAGCAGGACCGACAGGGGGAGCTCCTACGAGCAGTACTTC. This translates into CASRTDRGSSYEQYF.

The chain couples TRBV27 to TRBJ2-2; 9 nucleotides agree with TRBD1. After removal of 9 bases from V and 7 bases from J, the junction contained 9 bases not matched to a gene. The germline V gene encodes CDR1 MNHEY and CDR2 SMNVEV (reference sequence). The CDR3 spans 14 residues. CDR3: CASRGQGFGGELFF. Here the CDR3 DNA reads TGTGCCAGTCGAGGACAGGGGTTTGGCGGGGAGCTGTTTTTT.

This chain links TRBV15 with TRBJ1-4; tentative D call: TRBD1 (5 bases). Per germline, CDR1 LNHNV and CDR2 YYDKDF (reference sequence). Trimming removed 1 base at V and 0 bases at J, with 12 bases between. CDR3 length equals 17 residues. This chain's CDR3 is CATSRAPGGATNEKLFF. In nucleotides, the CDR3 is TGTGCCACCAGCAGAGCCCCAGGAGGGGCAACTAATGAAAAACTGTTTTTT.

V is TRBV29-1 and J is TRBJ2-7; D possibly corresponds to TRBD2 (5 bases). Germline CDR1 reads SQVTM; CDR2 reads ANQGSEA. Trimming took 4 bases from V and 10 from J, leaving 14 bases between them. The CDR3 runs 11 residues. The DNA of the CDR3 is TGCAGCGTTGCCCTGAGGGAGCACCAGTACTTC. Protein product: CSVALREHQYF.

CDR3 amino acids: CASSQGPSEGTQYF. For the CDR3, the DNA is TGTGCCAGCAGCCAAGGACCCTCGGAAGGGACCCAGTACTTC. The V gene is TRBV11-1, the J gene TRBJ2-5; D gene ambiguous. The CDR3 consists of 14 residues. Trimming cost V 5 bases and J 7 bases, with 17 bases left between them. CDR1 and CDR2 (germline): SGHAT, FQDESV (reference sequence).

The rearrangement links TRBV28 to TRBJ2-3, with D possibly matching TRBD1 (6 bases). V was cut by 5 bases and J by 2 bases, with 11 bases left in between. From germline, CDR1 is MDHEN and CDR2 SYDVKM. CDR3 length equals 14 residues. This CDR3 reads CASSLTGPTDTQYF. The DNA of the CDR3 is TGTGCCAGCAGTCTGACAGGCCCCACAGATACGCAGTATTTT.

The chain combines TRBV6-1 with TRBJ1-1; D possibly corresponds to TRBD1 (6 bases). The germline V gene has CDR1 MNHNS and CDR2 SASEGT. CDR3 length: 12 residues. V was trimmed by 11 bases and J by 0 bases, leaving 10 bases between them. CDR3 region: CAWGPLNTEAFF. For the CDR3, the DNA is TGTGCCTGGGGGCCCTTGAACACTGAAGCTTTCTTT.

The rearrangement joins TRBV5-4 to TRBJ2-5; D is perhaps TRBD2 (5 bases). V dropped 2 bases and J dropped 5 bases, with 13 bases sitting between them. The germline CDR1 and CDR2 sequences are SGHNT and YYREEE (reference sequence). The CDR3 runs to 14 residues. CDR3: CASSFKGERETQYF. The CDR3 DNA sequence: TGTGCCAGCAGCTTTAAGGGAGAGAGGGAGACCCAGTACTTC.

The chain employs TRBV5-1 and TRBJ1-1, with TRBD1 matching 7 bases. CDR3 length equals 14 residues. Germline V gives CDR1 SGHRS, CDR2 YFSETQ. V trimming: 1 base; J trimming: 8 bases; junction bases outside the gene matches: 8. The CDR3 here is CASSLIVTGMEAFF. CDR3 in DNA: TGCGCCAGCAGCTTGATTGTGACAGGGATGGAAGCTTTCTTT.

The chain employs TRBV2 and TRBJ1-1; weak D call: TRBD1 (5 bases). The ends were cut back, 8 bases at V and 3 bases at J, with 22 bases in the middle. Germline values: CDR1 SNHLY, CDR2 FYNNEI. This CDR3 comprises 16 residues. The CDR3 DNA follows: TGTGCCAGCGCCGGGACCGACCTGACCTCCTACACTGAAGCTTTCTTT. As protein: CASAGTDLTSYTEAFF.

This chain connects TRBV5-4 to TRBJ2-5; D is perhaps TRBD1 (6 bases). Trimming stripped 4 bases from V and 9 bases from J, with 25 bases between. Per the germline V gene, CDR1 is SGHNT and CDR2 is YYREEE (reference sequence). The length of the CDR3 is 16 residues. DNA for the CDR3: TGTGCCAGCAGCCTAAAGGGGGACATATACGGTCAGGCCCAGTACTTC. It encodes CASSLKGDIYGQAQYF.

The chain employs TRBV6-1 and TRBJ2-7, with a tentative D call TRBD1 (6 bases). Germline values: CDR1 MNHNS, CDR2 SASEGT. Trimming took 6 bases from V and 0 from J, leaving 12 bases between them. The CDR3 totals 14 residues. The CDR3 DNA reads as TGTGCCAGCAGGAGGACAGTAAGCTCCTACGAGCAGTACTTC. Translation: CASRRTVSSYEQYF.

This chain joins TRBV28 and TRBJ2-3; D gene ambiguous. The V end lost 7 bases, the J end lost 4 bases, and 12 bases lay between the germline ends. Germline V gene lookup returns CDR1 MDHEN and CDR2 SYDVKM. There are 13 residues in the CDR3. The CDR3 sequence is CASNLIGADTQYF. In nucleotides, the CDR3 is TGTGCCAGCAATCTTATTGGGGCAGATACGCAGTATTTT.

The V gene is TRBV6-5, the J gene TRBJ2-5; 7 nucleotides line up with TRBD1. The junction had 10 bases not matched to a gene; V was cut back by 4 bases and J by 5 bases. The CDR3 covers 15 residues. The germline V gene encodes CDR1 MNHEY and CDR2 SVGAGI. The CDR3 sequence: CASSSNRGEWETQYF. The CDR3 nucleotides are TGTGCCAGCAGTTCCAACAGGGGAGAGTGGGAGACCCAGTACTTC.

The chain couples TRBV7-9 to TRBJ2-1; D possibly matches TRBD1 or TRBD2 (7 bases each). The CDR3 extends over 15 amino acids. Trimming removed 2 bases at V and 7 bases at J, with 15 bases between. Germline-derived CDR1 and CDR2 are SEHNR and FQNEAQ (reference sequence). DNA for the CDR3: TGTGCCAGCAGCTTAACTCAGGGGGGGAGGAATGAGCAGTTCTTC. This sequence encodes CASSLTQGGRNEQFF.

This clone was counted once. The chain carries TRBV7-9 and TRBJ2-1; D possibly corresponds to TRBD2 (6 bases). Deletions cut 3 bases from V and 5 bases from J, with 14 bases between. The CDR3 is 15 amino acids. Germline lookup yields CDR1 SEHNR and CDR2 FQNEAQ (reference sequence). The CDR3 DNA is TGTGCCAGCAGCTTTCTTAGCGGAGTTGACAATGAGCAGTTCTTC. It specifies CASSFLSGVDNEQFF.

V usage is TRBV10-3 and J usage is TRBJ1-2; TRBD1 might be the D (5 bases). The CDR3 has 14 amino acids. From germline, CDR1 is ENHRY and CDR2 SYGVKD. The V end lost 2 bases, the J end lost 4 bases, and 11 bases lay between the germline ends. In DNA, the CDR3 is TGTGCCATCAGTGAGCGGGCCCAGGGCTATGGCTACACCTTC. Translation gives CAISERAQGYGYTF.

The chain couples TRBV28 to TRBJ2-4, with D maybe TRBD2 (6 bases). V lost 6 bases and J lost 0, with 12 bases in between. The germline CDR1 and CDR2 sequences are MDHEN and SYDVKM. The CDR3 consists of 15 residues. DNA for the CDR3: TGTGCCAGCAGACCTTTGGGACTAGCCAAAAACATTCAGTACTTC. Its translation: CASRPLGLAKNIQYF.